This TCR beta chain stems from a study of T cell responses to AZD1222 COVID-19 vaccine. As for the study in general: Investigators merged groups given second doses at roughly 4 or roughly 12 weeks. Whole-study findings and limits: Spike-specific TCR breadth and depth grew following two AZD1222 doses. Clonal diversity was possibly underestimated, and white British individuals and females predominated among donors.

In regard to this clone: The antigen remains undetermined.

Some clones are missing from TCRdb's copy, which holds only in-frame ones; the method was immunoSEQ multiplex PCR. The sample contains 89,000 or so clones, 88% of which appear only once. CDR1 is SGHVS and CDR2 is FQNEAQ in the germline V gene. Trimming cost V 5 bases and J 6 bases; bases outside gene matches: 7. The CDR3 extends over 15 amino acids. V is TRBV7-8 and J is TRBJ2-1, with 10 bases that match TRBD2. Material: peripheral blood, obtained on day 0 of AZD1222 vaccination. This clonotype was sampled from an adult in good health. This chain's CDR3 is CASSSSSGSINEQFF. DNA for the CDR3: TGTGCCAGCAGCAGCTCTAGCGGGAGTATCAATGAGCAGTTCTTC.